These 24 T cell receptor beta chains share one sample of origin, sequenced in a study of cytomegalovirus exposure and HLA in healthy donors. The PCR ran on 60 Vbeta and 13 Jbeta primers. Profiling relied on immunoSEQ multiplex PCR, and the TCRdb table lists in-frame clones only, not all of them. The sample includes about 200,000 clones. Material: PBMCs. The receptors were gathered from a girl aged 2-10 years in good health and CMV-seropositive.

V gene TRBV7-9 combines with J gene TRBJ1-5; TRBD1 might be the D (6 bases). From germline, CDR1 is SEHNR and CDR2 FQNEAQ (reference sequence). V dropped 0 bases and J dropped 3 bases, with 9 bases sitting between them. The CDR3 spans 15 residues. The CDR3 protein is CASSLATGPNQPQHF. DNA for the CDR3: TGTGCCAGCAGCTTAGCAACAGGGCCCAATCAGCCCCAGCATTTT.

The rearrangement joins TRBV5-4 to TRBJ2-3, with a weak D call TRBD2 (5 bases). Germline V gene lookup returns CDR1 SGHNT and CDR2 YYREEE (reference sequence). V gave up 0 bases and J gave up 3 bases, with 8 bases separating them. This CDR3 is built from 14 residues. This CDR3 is CASSLEGGTDTQYF. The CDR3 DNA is TGTGCCAGCAGCTTGGAAGGAGGTACAGATACGCAGTATTTT.

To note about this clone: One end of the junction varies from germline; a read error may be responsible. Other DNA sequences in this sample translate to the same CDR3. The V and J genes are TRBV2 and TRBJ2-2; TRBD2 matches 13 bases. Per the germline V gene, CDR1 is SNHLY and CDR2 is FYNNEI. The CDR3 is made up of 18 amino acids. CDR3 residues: CASRGAGLAGMNTGELFF. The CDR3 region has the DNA TGTGCTAGCAGGGGGGCGGGACTAGCGGGAATGAACACCGGGGAGCTGTTTTTT.

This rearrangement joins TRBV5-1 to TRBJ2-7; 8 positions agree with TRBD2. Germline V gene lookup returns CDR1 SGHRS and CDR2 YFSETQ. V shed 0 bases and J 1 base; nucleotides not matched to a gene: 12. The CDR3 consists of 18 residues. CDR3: CASSLESLSLAGSYEQYF. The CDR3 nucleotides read TGCGCCAGCAGCTTGGAGAGCCTAAGTTTAGCGGGGTCCTACGAGCAGTACTTC.

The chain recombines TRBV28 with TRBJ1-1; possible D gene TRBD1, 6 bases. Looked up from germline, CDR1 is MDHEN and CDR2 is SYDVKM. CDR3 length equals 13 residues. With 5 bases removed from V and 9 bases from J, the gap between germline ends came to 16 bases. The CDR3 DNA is TGTGCCAGCAGTCTCCCACCGACAGGAAAAGCTTTCTTT. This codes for CASSLPPTGKAFF.

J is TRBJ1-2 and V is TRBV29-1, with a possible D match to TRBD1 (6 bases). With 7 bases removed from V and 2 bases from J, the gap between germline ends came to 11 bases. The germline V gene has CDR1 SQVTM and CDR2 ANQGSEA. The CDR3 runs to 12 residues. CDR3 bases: TGCAGCGCAAGACAGGCGAACTATGGCTACACCTTC. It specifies CSARQANYGYTF.

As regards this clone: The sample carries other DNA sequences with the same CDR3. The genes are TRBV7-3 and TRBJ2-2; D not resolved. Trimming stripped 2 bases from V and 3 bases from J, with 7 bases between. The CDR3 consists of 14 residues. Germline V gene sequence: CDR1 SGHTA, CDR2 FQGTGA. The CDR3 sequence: CASSLSRDTGELFF. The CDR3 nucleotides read TGTGCCAGCAGCTTATCCCGGGACACCGGGGAGCTGTTTTTT.

CDR3 amino acids: CASSLRGQHNQPQHF. In nucleotides, the CDR3 is TGTGCCAGCAGTTTAAGGGGGCAGCACAATCAGCCCCAGCATTTT. The chain couples TRBV28 to TRBJ1-5, with 7 bases lining up with TRBD1. This CDR3 spans 15 amino acids. Germline CDR1 and CDR2: MDHEN and SYDVKM. V dropped 2 bases and J dropped 3; count of bases not matched to a gene: 4.

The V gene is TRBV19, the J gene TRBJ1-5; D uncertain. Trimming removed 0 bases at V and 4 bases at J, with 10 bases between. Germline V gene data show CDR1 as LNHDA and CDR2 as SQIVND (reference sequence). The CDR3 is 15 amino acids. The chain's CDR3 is CASSIERRRNQPQHF. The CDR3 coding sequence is TGTGCCAGTAGTATAGAACGAAGGAGAAATCAGCCCCAGCATTTT. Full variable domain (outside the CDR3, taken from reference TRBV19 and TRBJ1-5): DGGITQSPKYLFRKEGQNVTLSCEQNLNHDAMYWYRQDPGQGLRLIYYSQIVNDFQKGDIAEGYSVSREKKESFPLTVTSAQKNPTAFYLCASSIERRRNQPQHFGDGTRLSIL.

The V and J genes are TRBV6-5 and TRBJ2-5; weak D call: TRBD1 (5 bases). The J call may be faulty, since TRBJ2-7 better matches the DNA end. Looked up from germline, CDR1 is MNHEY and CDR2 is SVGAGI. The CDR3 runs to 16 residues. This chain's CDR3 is CASSYRALRGSYEQYF. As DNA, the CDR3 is TGTGCCAGCAGTTACCGGGCTCTAAGGGGCTCCTACGAGCAGTACTTC.

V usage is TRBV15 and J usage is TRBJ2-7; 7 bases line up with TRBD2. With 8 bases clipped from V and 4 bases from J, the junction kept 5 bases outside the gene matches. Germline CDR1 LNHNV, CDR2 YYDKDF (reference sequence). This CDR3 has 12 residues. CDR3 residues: CATGGRGYEQYF. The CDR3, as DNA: TGTGCCACCGGCGGGAGAGGGTACGAGCAGTACTTC.

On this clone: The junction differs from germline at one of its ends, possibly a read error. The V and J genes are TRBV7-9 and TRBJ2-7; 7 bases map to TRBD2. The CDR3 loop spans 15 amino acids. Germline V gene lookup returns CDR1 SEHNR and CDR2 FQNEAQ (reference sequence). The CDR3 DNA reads TGTGCCAGCAGCTCCTCCTTCAGCACCGGGAGGCCGCTTGTCTTC. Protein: CASSSSFSTGRPLVF.

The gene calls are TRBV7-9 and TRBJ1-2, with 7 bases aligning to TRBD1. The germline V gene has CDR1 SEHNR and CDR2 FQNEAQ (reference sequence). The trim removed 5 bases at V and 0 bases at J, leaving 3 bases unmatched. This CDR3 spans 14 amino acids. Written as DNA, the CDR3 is TGTGCCAGCAGCGGACAGGCTTCTAACTATGGCTACACCTTC. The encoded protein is CASSGQASNYGYTF. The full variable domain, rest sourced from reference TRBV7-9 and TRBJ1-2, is DTGVSQNPRHKITKRGQNVTFRCDPISEHNRLYWYRQTLGQGPEFLTYFQNEAQLEKSRLLSDRFSAERPKGSFSTLEIQRTEQGDSAMYLCASSGQASNYGYTFGSGTRLTVV.

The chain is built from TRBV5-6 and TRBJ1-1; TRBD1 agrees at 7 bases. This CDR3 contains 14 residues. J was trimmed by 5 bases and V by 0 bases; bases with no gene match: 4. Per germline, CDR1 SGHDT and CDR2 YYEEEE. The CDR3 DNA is TGTGCCAGCAGCTTGGCGGGACAGTGGACTGAAGCTTTCTTT. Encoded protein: CASSLAGQWTEAFF.

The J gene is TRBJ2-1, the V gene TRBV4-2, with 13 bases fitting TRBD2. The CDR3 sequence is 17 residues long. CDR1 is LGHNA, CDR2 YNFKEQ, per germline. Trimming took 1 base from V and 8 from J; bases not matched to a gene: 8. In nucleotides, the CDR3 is TGTGCCAGCAGCCAAGCTCTGACTAGCGGGAGGAGTTATGAGCAGTTCTTC. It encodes CASSQALTSGRSYEQFF.

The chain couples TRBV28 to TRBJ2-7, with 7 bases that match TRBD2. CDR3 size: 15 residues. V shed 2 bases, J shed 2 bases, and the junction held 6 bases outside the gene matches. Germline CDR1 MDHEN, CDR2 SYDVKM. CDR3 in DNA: TGTGCCAGCAGTTTACCCCTAGCGGACCCCTACGAGCAGTACTTC. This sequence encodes CASSLPLADPYEQYF.

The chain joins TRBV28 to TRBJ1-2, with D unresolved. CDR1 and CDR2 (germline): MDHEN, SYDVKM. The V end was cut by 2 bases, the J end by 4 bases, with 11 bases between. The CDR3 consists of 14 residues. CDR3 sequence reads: CASSLEQARYGYTF. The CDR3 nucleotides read TGTGCCAGCAGTTTAGAGCAGGCCCGCTATGGCTACACCTTC.

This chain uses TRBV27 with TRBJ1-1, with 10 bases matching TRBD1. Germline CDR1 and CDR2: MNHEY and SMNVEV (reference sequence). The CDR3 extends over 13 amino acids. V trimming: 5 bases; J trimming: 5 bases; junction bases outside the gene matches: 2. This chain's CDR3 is CASSVDRGTEAFF. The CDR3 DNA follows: TGTGCCAGCAGTGTGGACAGGGGGACTGAAGCTTTCTTT.

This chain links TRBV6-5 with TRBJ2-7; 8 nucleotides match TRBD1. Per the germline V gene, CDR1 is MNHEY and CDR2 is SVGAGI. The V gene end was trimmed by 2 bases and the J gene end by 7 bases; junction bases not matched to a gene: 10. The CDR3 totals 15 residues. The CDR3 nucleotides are TGTGCCAGCAGTTACCACGGGACAGGCGACGGGGAGCAGTACTTC. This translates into CASSYHGTGDGEQYF.

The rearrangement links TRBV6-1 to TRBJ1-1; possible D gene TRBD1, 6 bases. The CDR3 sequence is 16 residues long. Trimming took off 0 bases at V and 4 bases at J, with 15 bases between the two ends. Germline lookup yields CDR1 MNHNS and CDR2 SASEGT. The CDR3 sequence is CASSEAGTGLGTEAFF. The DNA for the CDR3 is TGTGCCAGCAGTGAAGCAGGAACAGGGTTGGGCACTGAAGCTTTCTTT.

CDR3 amino acids: CASSLAGINNEQFF. In DNA form, the CDR3 reads TGTGCCAGCAGCCTAGCGGGGATAAACAATGAGCAGTTCTTC. The chain recombines TRBV25-1 with TRBJ2-1, with 9 bases aligning to TRBD2. J was trimmed by 5 bases and V by 6 bases; bases with no gene match: 5. CDR1 is MGHDK and CDR2 is SYGVNS in the germline V gene. The CDR3 extends over 14 amino acids.

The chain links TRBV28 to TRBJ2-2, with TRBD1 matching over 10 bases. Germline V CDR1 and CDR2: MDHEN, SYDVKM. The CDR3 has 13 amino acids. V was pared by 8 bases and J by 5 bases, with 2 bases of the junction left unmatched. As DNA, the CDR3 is TGTGCCAGCCGGACAGGGGGTACCGGGGAGCTGTTTTTT. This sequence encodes CASRTGGTGELFF.

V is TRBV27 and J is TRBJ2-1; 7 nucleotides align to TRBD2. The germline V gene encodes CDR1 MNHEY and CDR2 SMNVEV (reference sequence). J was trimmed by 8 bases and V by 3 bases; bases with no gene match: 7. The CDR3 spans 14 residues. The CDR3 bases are TGTGCCAGCAGTTTTGGGAGGGCCACCGATGAGCAGTTCTTC. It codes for CASSFGRATDEQFF.

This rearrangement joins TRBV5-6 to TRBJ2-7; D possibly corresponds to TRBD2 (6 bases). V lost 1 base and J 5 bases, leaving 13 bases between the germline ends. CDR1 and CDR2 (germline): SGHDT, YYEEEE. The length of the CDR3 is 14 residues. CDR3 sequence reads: CASSLRGIYNEQYF. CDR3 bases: TGTGCCAGCAGCTTGCGGGGGATATACAACGAGCAGTACTTC.